This T cell receptor (beta chain) was captured by sequencing in a study of OX40 agonist ivuxolimab in advanced cancers. This clone came up a few times. Other DNA variants within this sample encode the same CDR3. The method was immunoSEQ multiplex PCR; TCRdb's version includes in-frame clones alone and lacks a portion of them. This table has some 39,000 clones, about 81% appearing once. The V and J ends lost 7 bases and 2 bases respectively, with 12 bases between them. CDR1 is MDHEN, CDR2 SYDVKM, per germline. The CDR3 is 13 amino acids. This chain connects TRBV28 to TRBJ2-7; TRBD2 might be the D (7 bases). The clonotype was recovered from an adult with an advanced solid tumor such as melanoma, head and neck, liver or kidney cancer. The sample consisted of CD4+ or CD8+ T cells sorted from blood, taken in a trial of the OX40 agonist ivuxolimab. Here the CDR3 reads CASNGGATYEQYF. CDR3 sequence (DNA): TGTGCCAGCAATGGGGGGGCCACCTACGAGCAGTACTTC. Using reference TRBV28 and TRBJ2-7 for the parts outside the CDR3, the full variable domain is DVKVTQSSRYLVKRTGEKVFLECVQDMDHENMFWYRQDPGLGLRLIYFSYDVKMKEKGDIPEGYSVSREKKERFSLILESASTNQTSMYLCASNGGATYEQYFGPGTRLTVT.